Each of the 5 T cell receptor beta chains below was sequenced from the same sample in a study of blood T cells in healthy people across ages. A J-beta primer mix and a sample-barcoded 5' primer were used in a second PCR of about 7 to 12 cycles. TCRdb re-analysed the 5' RACE reads in MiXCR, keeping a single row per CDR3 protein. The repertoire includes fewer than 2,000,000 distinct CDR3 sequences, 30% to 40% of them detected once, and under 25% sits in the top ten. What was sequenced was blood. The receptors were gathered from a human donor in good health.

This clonotype came up a few times. A much larger clonotype is one base distant, so this may be a read error. The CDR3 sequence: CSVDEGGYGYTF. In DNA, the CDR3 is TGCAGCGTTGATGAGGGGGGGTATGGCTACACCTTC. The J gene is TRBJ1-2, the V gene TRBV29-1; possibly TRBD1 for D (6 bases). The germline V and J ends were trimmed by 3 bases and 5 bases, with 10 bases remaining between them. The CDR3 runs 12 residues. Germline CDR1 SQVTM, CDR2 ANQGSEA.

The J gene is TRBJ1-1, the V gene TRBV20-1, with D maybe TRBD1 (5 bases). V lost 0 bases, J lost 10 bases, and 18 bases lay in between. Per germline, CDR1 DFQATT and CDR2 SNEGSKA (reference sequence). This CDR3 has 14 amino acids. CDR3 protein: CSARDNVAGVGAFF. The CDR3 DNA reads as TGCAGTGCTAGAGATAATGTCGCGGGGGTGGGAGCTTTCTTT.

V is TRBV7-6 and J is TRBJ2-7; tentatively, D is TRBD1 (6 bases). Trimming cost V 5 bases and J 4 bases, with 21 bases left between them. Germline V gene data show CDR1 as SGHVS and CDR2 as FNYEAQ. The CDR3 has 16 amino acids. In DNA, the CDR3 is TGTGCCAGCAGCCCCGCCCCCCCACAGGGTCCGTACGAGCAGTACTTC. Encoded protein: CASSPAPPQGPYEQYF.

This clonotype has just a few counts. The gene calls are TRBV12-3 or TRBV12-4 and TRBJ2-5, with D perhaps matching TRBD1 or TRBD2 (5 bases each). Trimming took off 6 bases at V and 1 base at J, with 15 bases between the two ends. The CDR3 covers 15 residues. CDR3: CASSPIWDGQETQYF. The CDR3 nucleotides read TGTGCCAGCAGCCCCATATGGGACGGCCAAGAGACCCAGTACTTC.

The chain combines TRBV7-8 with TRBJ1-2; D unclear. V lost 1 base and J lost 4, with 16 bases in between. Germline CDR1 reads SGHVS; CDR2 reads FQNEAQ. The CDR3 loop spans 16 amino acids. DNA for the CDR3: TGTGCCAGCAGCTTAGGTTTTAGGTTCGGGATCTATGGCTACACCTTC. It encodes CASSLGFRFGIYGYTF.